This T cell receptor beta chain is from a study of T cell repertoires in cytomegalovirus infection. Study as a whole: The public TCR beta signatures pointed to both CMV infection and matching HLA type. Study findings and constraints: Ex vivo, HLA-C-restricted CMV-specific TCR beta clonotypes prevailed over the rest of the response.

TCRdb re-analysed the reads in MiXCR, keeping a single row per CDR3 protein. The sample has 250,000 to 350,000 distinct CDR3 sequences; about 25% are singletons. CDR1 and CDR2 (germline): SEHNR, FQNEAQ (reference sequence). The CDR3 loop spans 18 amino acids. V lost 6 bases and J lost 1, with 22 bases in between. This clonotype was picked up many times. Its antigen remains unknown. The chain employs TRBV7-9 and TRBJ2-4, with D tentatively TRBD1 or TRBD2 (7 bases each). The specimen was PBMCs. This TCR came from a human donor in good health (CMV status not recorded). Some clones in this sample may be carry-over from other donors' samples. CDR3 in amino acids: CASRPRLQGREAKNIQYF. Here the CDR3 DNA reads TGTGCCAGCAGGCCTCGACTACAGGGGCGGGAGGCCAAAAACATTCAGTACTTC.